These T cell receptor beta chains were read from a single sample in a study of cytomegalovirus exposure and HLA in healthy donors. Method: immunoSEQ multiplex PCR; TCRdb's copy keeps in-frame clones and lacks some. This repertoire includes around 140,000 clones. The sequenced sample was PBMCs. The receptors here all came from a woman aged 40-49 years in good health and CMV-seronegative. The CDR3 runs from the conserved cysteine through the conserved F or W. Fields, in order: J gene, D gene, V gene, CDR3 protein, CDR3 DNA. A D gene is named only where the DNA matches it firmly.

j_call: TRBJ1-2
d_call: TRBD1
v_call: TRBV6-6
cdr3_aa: CASKLSTGVYGYTF
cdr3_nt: TGTGCCAGCAAATTGTCGACAGGGGTCTATGGCTACACCTTC

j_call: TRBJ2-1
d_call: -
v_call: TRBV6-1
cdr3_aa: CASSDLAGTKNNEQFF
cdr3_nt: TGTGCCAGCAGTGATCTCGCCGGGACAAAGAACAATGAGCAGTTCTTC

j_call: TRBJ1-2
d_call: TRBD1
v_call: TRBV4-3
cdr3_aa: CASSQDLTGGVYGYTF
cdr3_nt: TGCGCCAGCAGCCAAGATCTAACAGGGGGCGTCTATGGCTACACCTTC

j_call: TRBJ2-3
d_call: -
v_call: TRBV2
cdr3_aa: CASSPTFLDTQYF
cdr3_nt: TGTGCCAGCAGTCCCACTTTTCTAGATACGCAGTATTTT

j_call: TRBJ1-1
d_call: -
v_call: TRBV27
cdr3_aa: CASSLWGSGASTEAFF
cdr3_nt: TGTGCCAGCAGTTTATGGGGTTCGGGAGCAAGCACTGAAGCTTTCTTT

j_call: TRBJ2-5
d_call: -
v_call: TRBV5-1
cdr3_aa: CASSLANMETQYF
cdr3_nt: TGCGCCAGCAGCTTGGCCAACATGGAGACCCAGTACTTC

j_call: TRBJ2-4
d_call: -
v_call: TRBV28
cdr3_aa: CASSFGGRNIQYF
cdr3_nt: TGTGCCAGCAGTTTCGGGGGAAGAAACATTCAGTACTTC

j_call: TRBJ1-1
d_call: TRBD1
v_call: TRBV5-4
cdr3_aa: CASSLLDRGRFGTEAFF
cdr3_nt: TGTGCCAGCAGCTTGCTGGACAGGGGGCGGTTTGGGACTGAAGCTTTCTTT

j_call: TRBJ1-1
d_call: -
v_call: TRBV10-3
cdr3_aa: CAITGQQNTEAFF
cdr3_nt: TGTGCCATCACCGGACAGCAGAACACTGAAGCTTTCTTT

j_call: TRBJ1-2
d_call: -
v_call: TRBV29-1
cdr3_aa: CSVEDRGLYGYTF
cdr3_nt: TGCAGCGTTGAAGATCGAGGACTCTATGGCTACACCTTC

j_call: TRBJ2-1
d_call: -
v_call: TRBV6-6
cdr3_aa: CASSSRGGGSNEQFF
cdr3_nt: TGTGCCAGCAGTTCCCGAGGGGGGGGGTCAAATGAGCAGTTCTTC

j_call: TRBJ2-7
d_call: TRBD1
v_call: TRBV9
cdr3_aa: CASSLGGTGGHEQYF
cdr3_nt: TGTGCCAGCAGCCTAGGGGGGACAGGGGGCCACGAGCAGTACTTC

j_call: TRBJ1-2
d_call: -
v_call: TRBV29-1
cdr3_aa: CSVLPDPGSRGYTF
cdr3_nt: TGCAGCGTTTTACCGGATCCAGGGTCCAGGGGCTACACCTTC

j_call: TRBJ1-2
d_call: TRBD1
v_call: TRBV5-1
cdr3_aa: CASSLIPGQGSGYTF
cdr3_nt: TGCGCCAGCAGCTTGATCCCGGGACAGGGGAGCGGCTACACCTTC

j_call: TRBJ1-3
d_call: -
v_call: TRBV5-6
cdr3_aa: CASSLIGGSGNTIYF
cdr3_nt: TGTGCCAGCAGCTTGATAGGGGGATCTGGAAACACCATATATTTT

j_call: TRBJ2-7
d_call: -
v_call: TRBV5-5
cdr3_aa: CASSLALRGIYEQYF
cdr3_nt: TGTGCCAGCAGCTTGGCCCTCAGGGGCATCTACGAGCAGTACTTC

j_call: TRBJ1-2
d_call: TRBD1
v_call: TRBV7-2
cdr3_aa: CASSQQGAYGYTF
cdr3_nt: TGTGCCAGCAGCCAACAGGGGGCCTATGGCTACACCTTC

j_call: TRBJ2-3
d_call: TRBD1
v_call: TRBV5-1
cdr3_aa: CASSGQATDTQYF
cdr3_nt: TGCGCCAGCAGCGGACAGGCGACAGATACGCAGTATTTT

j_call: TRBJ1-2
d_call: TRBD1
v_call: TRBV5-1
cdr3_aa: CASSFRDREVGGYTF
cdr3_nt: TGCGCCAGCAGCTTCCGGGACAGGGAGGTCGGAGGCTACACCTTC

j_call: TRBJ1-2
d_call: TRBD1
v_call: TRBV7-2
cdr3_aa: CASSLSLGTAFNYGYTF
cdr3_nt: TGTGCCAGCAGCTTATCCCTCGGGACAGCCTTTAACTATGGCTACACCTTC

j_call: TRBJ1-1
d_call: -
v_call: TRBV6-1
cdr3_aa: CASSEAGGWDTEAFF
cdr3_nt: TGTGCCAGCAGTGAAGCTGGAGGGTGGGACACTGAAGCTTTCTTT

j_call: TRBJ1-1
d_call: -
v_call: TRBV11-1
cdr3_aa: CASSAIPGRAFF
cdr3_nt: TGTGCCAGCAGCGCCATACCGGGAAGAGCTTTCTTT

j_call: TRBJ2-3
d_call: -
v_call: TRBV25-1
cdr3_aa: CASSRGGRDTQYF
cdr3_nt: TGTGCCAGCAGTCGTGGGGGGAGAGATACGCAGTATTTT

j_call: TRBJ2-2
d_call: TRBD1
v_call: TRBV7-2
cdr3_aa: CASSSGTGRRGGELFF
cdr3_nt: TGTGCCAGCAGCTCTGGGACAGGGCGTCGGGGCGGGGAGCTGTTTTTT

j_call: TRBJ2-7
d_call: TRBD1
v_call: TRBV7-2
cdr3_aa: CASSLGDSSLEQYF
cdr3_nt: TGTGCCAGCAGCTTAGGGGACAGCTCCCTCGAGCAGTACTTC

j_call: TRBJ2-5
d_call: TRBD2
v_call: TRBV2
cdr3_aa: CASSVESGGSATQYF
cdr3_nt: TGTGCCAGCAGTGTAGAGAGCGGGGGCTCGGCGACCCAGTACTTC

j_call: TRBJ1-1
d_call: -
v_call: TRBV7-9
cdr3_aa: CASSFYRNGNTEAFF
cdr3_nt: TGTGCCAGCAGCTTCTACAGGAACGGGAACACTGAAGCTTTCTTT

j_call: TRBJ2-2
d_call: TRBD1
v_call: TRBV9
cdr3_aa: CASSAGGTGPNTGELFF
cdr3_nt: TGTGCCAGCAGCGCAGGAGGGACAGGGCCGAACACCGGGGAGCTGTTTTTT